These 31 T cell receptor beta chains share one sample of origin, sequenced in a study of shared clonotypes between healthy human individuals. Method: immunoSEQ multiplex PCR; TCRdb's copy keeps in-frame clones and lacks some. The data hold a few million clones, with roughly nine tenths observed a single time. The sequenced material came from naive CD4+ T cells sorted from blood. Subset here: CD45RA+ positively selected. These receptors were taken from a man aged 18 to 29 in good health.

This chain joins TRBV27 and TRBJ2-5; D may correspond to TRBD1 or TRBD2 (6 bases each). The CDR3 runs to 14 residues. V dropped 6 bases and J dropped 5 bases, with 16 bases sitting between them. In germline, CDR1 is MNHEY, CDR2 SMNVEV (reference sequence). The CDR3 DNA follows: TGTGCCAGCAGCCGTGGGGGGCGCGAGGAGACCCAGTACTTC. It translates to CASSRGGREETQYF.

This chain links TRBV30 with TRBJ2-5; D is unclear. CDR3 size: 14 residues. V dropped 0 bases and J dropped 7 bases, with 15 bases sitting between them. Per germline, CDR1 GTSNPN and CDR2 SVGIG (reference sequence). CDR3 loop: CAWSVTGGLGTQYF. CDR3 nucleotide sequence: TGTGCCTGGAGTGTAACGGGTGGGTTGGGGACCCAGTACTTC.

The CDR3 nucleotides read TGTGCCAGCAGCCTCCAGGGGGCCGGGGCCAACGTCCTGACTTTC. Protein: CASSLQGAGANVLTF. The rearrangement links TRBV14 to TRBJ2-6; 8 bases map to TRBD1. The CDR3 covers 15 residues. The V segment lost 4 bases and the J segment 4 bases; nucleotides outside the gene matches: 3. Germline CDR1 SGHDN, CDR2 FVKESK.

The gene calls are TRBV11-1 and TRBJ2-3, with D possibly being TRBD2 (5 bases). Germline V gives CDR1 SGHAT, CDR2 FQDESV (reference sequence). The CDR3 has 16 residues. The V gene lost 3 bases and the J gene lost 0 bases, with 13 bases spanning the gap. As DNA, the CDR3 is TGTGCCAGCAGCTTGGTGGAAGGACTGAGCACAGATACGCAGTATTTT. It codes for CASSLVEGLSTDTQYF.

This clone came up once. V gene TRBV2 combines with J gene TRBJ2-1; no clear D. The V end was cut by 2 bases, the J end by 4 bases, with 12 bases between. Germline CDR1 SNHLY, CDR2 FYNNEI. This CDR3 has 15 residues. The CDR3 region has the DNA TGTGCCAGCAGTGAAAGGCTAGAGATTTACAATGAGCAGTTCTTC. This codes for CASSERLEIYNEQFF. The full variable domain, its missing parts supplied by reference TRBV2 and TRBJ2-1, is EPEVTQTPSHQVTQMGQEVILRCVPISNHLYFYWYRQILGQKVEFLVSFYNNEISEKSEIFDDQFSVERPDGSNFTLKIRSTKLEDSAMYFCASSERLEIYNEQFFGPGTRLTVL.

This clone was detected only once. The chain recombines TRBV5-1 with TRBJ2-1; TRBD2 aligns across 12 bases. CDR3 length equals 16 residues. Germline V gives CDR1 SGHRS, CDR2 YFSETQ. V shed 4 bases, J shed 10 bases, and the junction held 12 bases outside the gene matches. The CDR3 is CASSPLRLAGVSEQFF. CDR3 coding DNA: TGCGCCAGCAGCCCTTTGAGACTAGCGGGAGTTAGCGAGCAGTTCTTC.

V is TRBV5-1 and J is TRBJ1-4, with 7 positions matching TRBD1. V was pared by 0 bases and J by 7 bases, with 6 bases of the junction left unmatched. This CDR3 has 15 amino acids. Germline CDR1 SGHRS, CDR2 YFSETQ. The CDR3 is CASSLEGQTTEKLFF. The CDR3 DNA is TGCGCCAGCAGCTTGGAGGGACAGACAACTGAAAAACTGTTTTTT.

This clone was observed a single time. V gene TRBV4-1 combines with J gene TRBJ2-1, with D perhaps TRBD1 (5 bases). The V gene's germline CDR1 is MGHRA and CDR2 YSYEKL. V lost 0 bases and J 6 bases, leaving 9 bases between the germline ends. This CDR3 is built from 14 residues. CDR3 nucleotide sequence: TGCGCCAGCAGCCAAGAGAGAGACAGCAATGAGCAGTTCTTC. Translating it yields CASSQERDSNEQFF.

The chain has TRBV11-2 and TRBJ2-5; maybe TRBD2 (6 bases). Trimming took 5 bases from V and 7 from J, leaving 14 bases between them. The V gene's germline CDR1 is SGHAT and CDR2 FQNNGV. The CDR3 consists of 13 residues. The CDR3 DNA reads TGTGCCAGCAGCCATCCGGGAGTTGGGACCCAGTACTTC. Translating gives CASSHPGVGTQYF. Full variable domain (outside the CDR3, taken from reference TRBV11-2 and TRBJ2-5): EAGVAQSPRYKIIEKRQSVAFWCNPISGHATLYWYQQILGQGPKLLIQFQNNGVVDDSQLPKDRFSAERLKGVDSTLKIQPAKLEDSAVYLCASSHPGVGTQYFGPGTRLLVL.

This clone was observed a single time. The chain carries TRBV11-2 and TRBJ2-7; TRBD1 matches 8 bases. Per the germline V gene, CDR1 is SGHAT and CDR2 is FQNNGV. The V and J ends lost 8 bases and 6 bases, in that order; junction bases with no gene match: 9. The CDR3 spans 13 residues. This chain's CDR3 is CASLLDRGGEQYF. The CDR3 nucleotides read TGTGCCAGCCTTCTTGACAGGGGAGGCGAGCAGTACTTC.

On this clone itself: The same CDR3 is also encoded by other DNA sequences in this sample. This chain uses TRBV18 with TRBJ1-5, with 7 bases matching TRBD1. CDR3 length equals 14 residues. V shed 5 bases and J 3 bases; nucleotides not matched to a gene: 4. The germline gives CDR1 KGHSH, CDR2 LQKENI. The CDR3 DNA is TGTGCCAGCTCAGCAGGGACAGTCAATCAGCCCCAGCATTTT. This translates into CASSAGTVNQPQHF. Drawing the rest from reference TRBV18 and TRBJ1-5, the complete variable domain is NAGVMQNPRHLVRRRGQEARLRCSPMKGHSHVYWYRQLPEEGLKFMVYLQKENIIDESGMPKERFSAEFPKEGPSILRIQQVVRGDSAAYFCASSAGTVNQPQHFGDGTRLSIL.

This chain connects TRBV7-9 to TRBJ2-5; weak D call: TRBD2 (5 bases). The V gene's germline CDR1 is SEHNR and CDR2 FQNEAQ (reference sequence). The CDR3 length is 19 residues. Trimming took 1 base from V and 0 from J, leaving 21 bases between them. The CDR3 spells CASSLVPKMTTSYQETQYF. CDR3 bases: TGTGCCAGCAGCTTAGTGCCCAAAATGACTACTTCGTACCAAGAGACCCAGTACTTC.

This chain connects TRBV29-1 to TRBJ2-1; D may be TRBD2 (5 bases). The CDR3 contains 12 residues. CDR1 and CDR2 from the germline V gene are SQVTM and ANQGSEA. The V end was cut by 4 bases, the J end by 10 bases, with 14 bases between. The CDR3 loop is CSVVGSVAEQFF. CDR3 DNA sequence: TGCAGCGTTGTAGGTAGCGTCGCAGAGCAGTTCTTC.

The V call is TRBV7-8, the J call TRBJ1-1; D perhaps matches TRBD1 (5 bases). The CDR3 covers 14 residues. The germline gives CDR1 SGHVS, CDR2 FQNEAQ. V was trimmed by 7 bases and J by 0 bases, leaving 12 bases between them. CDR3 protein: CASKLDTLNTEAFF. CDR3 nucleotides: TGTGCCAGCAAATTGGACACCTTGAACACTGAAGCTTTCTTT.

This clone was seen just once. V gene TRBV14 combines with J gene TRBJ2-5; 7 positions match TRBD1. Germline CDR1 reads SGHDN; CDR2 reads FVKESK. The V and J ends lost 4 bases and 3 bases, in that order; junction bases with no gene match: 5. This CDR3 has 14 residues. DNA for the CDR3: TGTGCCAGCAGCCCGCTTACAGGGGAAGAGACCCAGTACTTC. It encodes CASSPLTGEETQYF.

The chain recombines TRBV6-6 with TRBJ2-1, with 7 bases aligning to TRBD1. The trim removed 5 bases at V and 7 bases at J, leaving 2 bases unmatched. The CDR3 length is 12 residues. The germline V gene has CDR1 MNHNY and CDR2 SVGAGI (reference sequence). The CDR3 region is CASSQQGNEQFF. Written as DNA, the CDR3 is TGTGCCAGCAGTCAACAGGGGAATGAGCAGTTCTTC.

The rearrangement joins TRBV6-6 to TRBJ2-1, with 7 bases aligning to TRBD1. Germline V CDR1 and CDR2: MNHNY, SVGAGI (reference sequence). J gave up 1 base and V 6 bases, and 3 bases lay outside the gene matches. This CDR3 spans 14 amino acids. DNA of the CDR3: TGTGCCAGCAGACGGGACAGATCCTACAATGAGCAGTTCTTC. It encodes CASRRDRSYNEQFF.

This clone was seen a single time. The chain joins TRBV7-9 to TRBJ1-2, with 8 bases identical to TRBD1. The germline gives CDR1 SEHNR, CDR2 FQNEAQ (reference sequence). The CDR3 runs to 12 residues. V was clipped by 7 bases and J by 4 bases; unmatched bases: 2. The CDR3, as DNA: TGTGCCAGCAACAGGGGGTTCTATGGCTACACCTTC. Protein: CASNRGFYGYTF.

In regard to this clone: This specimen includes other DNA sequences encoding the same CDR3. The V call is TRBV19, the J call TRBJ1-6; the match to TRBD1 covers 7 bases. The length of the CDR3 is 13 residues. Trimming at V came to 6 bases and at J to 7 bases, leaving 3 bases not matched to a gene. Germline assignment: CDR1 LNHDA and CDR2 SQIVND (reference sequence). CDR3 residues: CASSGDRNSPLHF. The CDR3 bases are TGTGCCAGTAGCGGGGACAGAAATTCACCCCTCCACTTT.

The chain carries TRBV7-2 and TRBJ1-2; 11 bases match TRBD1. Germline CDR1 reads SGHTA; CDR2 reads FQGNSA. There are 14 residues in the CDR3. Trimming at V came to 2 bases and at J to 10 bases, leaving 6 bases not matched to a gene. For the CDR3, the DNA is TGTGCCAGCAGCTTACCTGGGACAGGGGGTAACTACACCTTC. It yields the protein CASSLPGTGGNYTF.

V is TRBV2 and J is TRBJ1-2, with 7 bases that match TRBD1. CDR1 SNHLY and CDR2 FYNNEI come from the germline V gene. V trimming: 8 bases; J trimming: 5 bases; junction bases outside the gene matches: 8. This CDR3 is built from 13 residues. CDR3 sequence reads: CASLFGTAYGYTF. CDR3 DNA sequence: TGTGCCAGCCTCTTCGGGACAGCTTATGGCTACACCTTC.

J is TRBJ2-3 and V is TRBV6-5; 7 nucleotides line up with TRBD1. J gave up 3 bases and V 0 bases, and 6 bases lay outside the gene matches. The germline CDR1 and CDR2 sequences are MNHEY and SVGAGI. The CDR3 spans 16 residues. CDR3: CASSYSRQGVTDTQYF. CDR3 bases: TGTGCCAGCAGTTACTCTCGGCAGGGGGTTACAGATACGCAGTATTTT.

The chain employs TRBV7-9 and TRBJ2-5; TRBD1 matches at 8 bases. The germline V gene encodes CDR1 SEHNR and CDR2 FQNEAQ (reference sequence). Trimming took 5 bases from V and 1 from J; bases not matched to a gene: 15. This CDR3 contains 18 residues. In DNA, the CDR3 is TGTGCCAGCAGCCTATCACAATCCTCGGGACAGGCCCAAGAGACCCAGTACTTC. Translation: CASSLSQSSGQAQETQYF. The full variable domain, in which reference TRBV7-9 and TRBJ2-5 provide the parts outside the CDR3, is DTGVSQNPRHKITKRGQNVTFRCDPISEHNRLYWYRQTLGQGPEFLTYFQNEAQLEKSRLLSDRFSAERPKGSFSTLEIQRTEQGDSAMYLCASSLSQSSGQAQETQYFGPGTRLLVL.

This chain uses TRBV19 with TRBJ2-3, with 9 bases lining up with TRBD2. Germline V CDR1 and CDR2: LNHDA, SQIVND (reference sequence). V trimming: 5 bases; J trimming: 6 bases; junction bases outside the gene matches: 6. The CDR3 has 14 amino acids. CDR3 nucleotides: TGTGCCAGTAGTCTTCGGAGCGGGAGGGATACGCAGTATTTT. Translated, it gives CASSLRSGRDTQYF.

The rearrangement links TRBV6-1 to TRBJ2-2; D is perhaps TRBD1 (5 bases). The CDR3 loop spans 11 amino acids. V was pared by 8 bases and J by 8 bases, with 9 bases between. Germline V gene sequence: CDR1 MNHNS, CDR2 SASEGT. CDR3 nucleotide sequence: TGTGCCAGCGTCCGACAGGGGGAGCTGTTTTTT. This gives the protein CASVRQGELFF.

The J gene is TRBJ1-5, the V gene TRBV5-1; TRBD1 agrees at 7 bases. The germline V gene encodes CDR1 SGHRS and CDR2 YFSETQ. The CDR3 sequence is 17 residues long. V shed 3 bases, J shed 3 bases, and the junction held 12 bases outside the gene matches. CDR3 amino acids: CASSSKGAGTYNQPQHF. CDR3 coding DNA: TGCGCCAGCAGCTCGAAGGGGGCGGGTACTTACAATCAGCCCCAGCATTTT.

The rearrangement joins TRBV5-1 to TRBJ2-1; tentatively, D is TRBD2 (5 bases). CDR1 and CDR2 from the germline V gene are SGHRS and YFSETQ. The CDR3 length is 15 residues. The ends were cut back, 3 bases at V and 0 bases at J, with 10 bases in the middle. CDR3 amino acids: CASSSLDFSYNEQFF. For the CDR3, the DNA is TGCGCCAGCAGCTCCTTGGACTTCTCCTACAATGAGCAGTTCTTC.

This chain joins TRBV4-3 and TRBJ2-7, with TRBD1 matching 10 bases. V lost 0 bases and J lost 5; bases outside the gene matches: 10. The CDR3 is made up of 17 amino acids. Germline-derived CDR1 and CDR2 are LGHNA and YSLEER. The CDR3 nucleotides are TGCGCCAGCAGCCAAGAGGAGGCGGGACAGGGGTTCGACGAGCAGTACTTC. It translates to CASSQEEAGQGFDEQYF.

About this clone: In the same sample, other DNA sequences code for this CDR3. V gene TRBV11-2 combines with J gene TRBJ2-1; 7 bases map to TRBD2. The trim removed 4 bases at V and 9 bases at J, leaving 0 bases unmatched. Germline assignment: CDR1 SGHAT and CDR2 FQNNGV. The CDR3 is 11 residues long. For the CDR3, the DNA is TGTGCCAGCAGCTCGGGGGGTGAGCAGTTCTTC. Translating it yields CASSSGGEQFF.

The gene calls are TRBV5-5 and TRBJ1-2, with 9 nucleotides matching TRBD1. In germline, CDR1 is SGHKS, CDR2 YYEKEE (reference sequence). Unmatched junction bases numbered 6, after V lost 4 bases and J lost 2 bases. The CDR3 loop spans 15 amino acids. CDR3 sequence: CASSPGTGPNYGYTF. For the CDR3, the DNA is TGTGCCAGCAGCCCGGGGACAGGGCCGAACTATGGCTACACCTTC.

The chain has TRBV18 and TRBJ1-6; tentative D call: TRBD1 (6 bases). Trimming removed 3 bases at V and 5 bases at J, with 11 bases between. From germline, CDR1 is KGHSH and CDR2 LQKENI. This CDR3 is 15 amino acids long. CDR3: CASSPRDKDNSPLHF. Written as DNA, the CDR3 is TGTGCCAGCTCACCGCGGGACAAGGATAATTCACCCCTCCACTTT.